This T cell receptor (beta chain) was recorded in a study of blood T cells in healthy people across ages. At the level of the study: T cells yielded about one barcoded beta molecule per two cells through template switching. General study points: TCR beta diversity per million T cells fell roughly linearly with age.

Worth noting for this clonotype: The antigen is not known.

The authors ran a second PCR of 7 to 11 cycles using a sample-barcoded 5' primer and a J-beta primer mix. In TCRdb, the 5' RACE reads were re-called with MiXCR into one record per CDR3 protein. Here the sample spans 780,000 or so distinct CDR3 sequences, more than 55% being singletons. The J segment lost 8 bases and the V segment lost 0 bases, leaving 5 bases of the junction unmatched. The CDR3 is made up of 14 amino acids. Germline V CDR1 and CDR2: SGHRS, YFSETQ. Per individual sample, total RNA of at least 5 micrograms was extracted. The sample consisted of blood. The V call is TRBV5-1, the J call TRBJ2-1, with 7 bases that match TRBD2. The sequence came from a man aged 40-49 years in good health. The CDR3 DNA is TGCGCCAGCAGCTTGGGGCGGGAGCGAGATGAGCAGTTCTTC. It codes for CASSLGRERDEQFF.